This T cell receptor (beta chain) was profiled in a study of cytomegalovirus exposure and HLA in healthy donors. Study-level findings and limits: There were a few CMV-associated chains whose specificity for CMV antigens was confirmed in vitro.

PCR primers comprised 60 Vbeta and 13 Jbeta primers. The data were produced by immunoSEQ multiplex PCR, yet TCRdb's version contains in-frame clones alone and is incomplete. This sample has 250,000 or so clones; about 90% occur once, and the top ten carry about 1.7%. CDR1 is SEHNR, CDR2 FQNEAQ, per germline (reference sequence). Trimming stripped 2 bases from V and 3 bases from J, with 16 bases between. The CDR3 sequence is 16 residues long. This clone was counted a single time. Antigen: not known. This clonotype was obtained from a girl aged 2-10 years in good health and CMV-seronegative. The J gene is TRBJ1-1, the V gene TRBV7-9; the D gene is possibly TRBD1 (6 bases). The sample taken for sequencing was PBMCs. CDR3 sequence reads: CASSLSTGPGDTEAFF. The CDR3 DNA is TGTGCCAGCAGCTTAAGCACAGGGCCCGGGGACACTGAAGCTTTCTTT.